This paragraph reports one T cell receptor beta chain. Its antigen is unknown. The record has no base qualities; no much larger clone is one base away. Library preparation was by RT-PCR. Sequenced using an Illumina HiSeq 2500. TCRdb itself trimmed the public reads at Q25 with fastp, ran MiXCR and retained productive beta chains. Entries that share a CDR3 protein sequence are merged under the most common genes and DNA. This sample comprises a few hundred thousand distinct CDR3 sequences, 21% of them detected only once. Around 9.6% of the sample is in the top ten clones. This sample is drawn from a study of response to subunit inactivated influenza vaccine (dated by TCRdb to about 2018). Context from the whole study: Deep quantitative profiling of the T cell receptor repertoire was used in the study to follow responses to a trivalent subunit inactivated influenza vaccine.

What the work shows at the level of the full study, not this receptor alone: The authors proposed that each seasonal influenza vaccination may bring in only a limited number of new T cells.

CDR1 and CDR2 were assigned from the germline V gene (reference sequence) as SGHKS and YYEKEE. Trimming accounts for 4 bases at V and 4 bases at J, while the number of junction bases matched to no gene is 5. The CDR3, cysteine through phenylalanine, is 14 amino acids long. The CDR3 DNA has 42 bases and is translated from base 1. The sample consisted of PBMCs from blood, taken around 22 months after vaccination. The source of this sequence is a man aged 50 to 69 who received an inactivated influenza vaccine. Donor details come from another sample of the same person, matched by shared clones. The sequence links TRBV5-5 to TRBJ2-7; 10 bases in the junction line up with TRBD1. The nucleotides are TGTGCCAGCAGCATAGGACAGGGGGATTACGAGCAGTACTTC. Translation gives CASSIGQGDYEQYF.